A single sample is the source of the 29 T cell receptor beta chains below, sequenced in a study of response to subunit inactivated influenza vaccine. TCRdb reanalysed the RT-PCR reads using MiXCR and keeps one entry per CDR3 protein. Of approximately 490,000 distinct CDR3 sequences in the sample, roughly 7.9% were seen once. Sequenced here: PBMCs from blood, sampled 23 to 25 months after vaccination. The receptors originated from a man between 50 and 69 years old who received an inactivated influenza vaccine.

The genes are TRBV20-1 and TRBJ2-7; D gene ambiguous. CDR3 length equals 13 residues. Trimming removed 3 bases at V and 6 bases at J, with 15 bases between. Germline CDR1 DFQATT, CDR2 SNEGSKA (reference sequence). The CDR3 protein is CSASVVAAGEQYF. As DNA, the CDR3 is TGCAGTGCTAGTGTCGTCGCGGCCGGCGAGCAGTACTTC.

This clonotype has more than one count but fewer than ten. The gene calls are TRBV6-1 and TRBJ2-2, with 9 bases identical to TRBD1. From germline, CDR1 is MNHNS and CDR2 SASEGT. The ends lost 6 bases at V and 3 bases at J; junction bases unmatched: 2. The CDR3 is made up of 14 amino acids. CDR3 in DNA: TGTGCCAGCAGGGGACAGGGCGACACCGGGGAGCTGTTTTTT. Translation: CASRGQGDTGELFF.

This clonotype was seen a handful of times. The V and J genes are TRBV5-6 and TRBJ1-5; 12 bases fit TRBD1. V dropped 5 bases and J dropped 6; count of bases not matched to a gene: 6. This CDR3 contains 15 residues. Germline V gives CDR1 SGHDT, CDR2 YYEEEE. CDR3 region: CASRRDRGHSQPQHF. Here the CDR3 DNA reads TGTGCCAGCAGGCGGGACAGGGGGCACAGTCAGCCCCAGCATTTT.

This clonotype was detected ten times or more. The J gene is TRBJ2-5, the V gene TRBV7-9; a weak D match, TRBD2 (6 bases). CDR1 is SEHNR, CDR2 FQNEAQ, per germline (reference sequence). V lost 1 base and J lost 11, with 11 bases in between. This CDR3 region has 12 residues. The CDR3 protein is CASSLEGTFQYF. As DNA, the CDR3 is TGTGCCAGCAGCTTAGAGGGGACTTTTCAGTACTTC.

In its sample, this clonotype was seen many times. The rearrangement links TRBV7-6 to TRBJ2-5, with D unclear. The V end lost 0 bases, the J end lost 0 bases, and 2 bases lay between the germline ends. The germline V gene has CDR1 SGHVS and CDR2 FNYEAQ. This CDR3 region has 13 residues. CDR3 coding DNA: TGTGCCAGCAGCTTAGCGTACCAAGAGACCCAGTACTTC. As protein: CASSLAYQETQYF.

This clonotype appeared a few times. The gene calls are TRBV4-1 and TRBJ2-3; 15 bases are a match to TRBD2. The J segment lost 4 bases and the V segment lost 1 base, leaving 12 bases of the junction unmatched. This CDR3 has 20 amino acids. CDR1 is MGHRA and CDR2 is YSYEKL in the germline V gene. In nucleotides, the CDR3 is TGCGCCAGCAGCCAAGGGGGACTAGCGGGGGGCCTGAGAAGCCCAGATACGCAGTATTTT. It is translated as CASSQGGLAGGLRSPDTQYF.

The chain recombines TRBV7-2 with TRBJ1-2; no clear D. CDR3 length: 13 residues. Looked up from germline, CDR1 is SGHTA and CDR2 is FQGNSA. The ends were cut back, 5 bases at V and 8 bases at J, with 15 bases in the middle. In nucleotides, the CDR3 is TGTGCCAGCAGCGTAGGACCGGGAATGGGCTACACCTTC. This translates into CASSVGPGMGYTF.

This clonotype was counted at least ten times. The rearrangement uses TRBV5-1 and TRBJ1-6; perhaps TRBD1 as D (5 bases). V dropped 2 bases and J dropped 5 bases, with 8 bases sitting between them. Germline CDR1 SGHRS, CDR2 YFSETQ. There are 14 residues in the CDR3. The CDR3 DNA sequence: TGCGCCAGCAGCTTCACAGGAGATAATTCACCCCTCCACTTT. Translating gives CASSFTGDNSPLHF.

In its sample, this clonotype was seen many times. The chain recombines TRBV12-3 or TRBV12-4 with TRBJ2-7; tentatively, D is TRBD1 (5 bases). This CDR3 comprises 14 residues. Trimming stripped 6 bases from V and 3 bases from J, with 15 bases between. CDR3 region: CASRSGSGNYEQYF. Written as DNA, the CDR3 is TGTGCCAGCAGATCGGGCTCAGGGAACTACGAGCAGTACTTC.

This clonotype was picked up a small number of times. The CDR3 nucleotides are TGCGCCAGCAGCTCAGCAGGGATTAATGAAAAACTGTTTTTT. Translated: CASSSAGINEKLFF. This rearrangement joins TRBV5-1 to TRBJ1-4; tentative D call: TRBD1 (5 bases). Germline-derived CDR1 and CDR2 are SGHRS and YFSETQ. This CDR3 comprises 14 residues. Trimming pared 3 bases from V and 4 bases from J, leaving 10 bases between. Together with reference TRBV5-1 and TRBJ1-4, the CDR3 gives the full variable domain: KAGVTQTPRYLIKTRGQQVTLSCSPISGHRSVSWYQQTPGQGLQFLFEYFSETQRNKGNFPGRFSGRQFSNSRSEMNVSTLELGDSALYLCASSSAGINEKLFFGSGTQLSVL.

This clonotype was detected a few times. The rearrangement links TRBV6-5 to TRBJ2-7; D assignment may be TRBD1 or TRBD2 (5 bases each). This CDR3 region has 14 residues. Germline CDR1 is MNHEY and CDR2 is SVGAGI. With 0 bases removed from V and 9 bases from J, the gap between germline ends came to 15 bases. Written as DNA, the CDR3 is TGTGCCAGCAGTTACTCGAGGGTTGGGGCCTGGCAGTACTTC. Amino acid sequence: CASSYSRVGAWQYF.

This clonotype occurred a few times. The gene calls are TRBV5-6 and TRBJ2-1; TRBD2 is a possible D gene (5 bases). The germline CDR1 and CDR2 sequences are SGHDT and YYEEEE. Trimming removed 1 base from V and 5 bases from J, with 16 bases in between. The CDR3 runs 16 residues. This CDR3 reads CASSLRSGALDNEQFF. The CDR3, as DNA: TGTGCCAGCAGCTTGAGGAGCGGTGCCTTAGACAATGAGCAGTTCTTC.

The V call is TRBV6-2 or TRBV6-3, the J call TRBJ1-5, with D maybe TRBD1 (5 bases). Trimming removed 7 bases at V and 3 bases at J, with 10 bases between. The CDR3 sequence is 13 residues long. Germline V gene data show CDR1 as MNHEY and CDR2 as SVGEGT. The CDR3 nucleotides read TGTGCCAGCAAAGACAGAATCAATCAGCCCCAGCATTTT. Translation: CASKDRINQPQHF.

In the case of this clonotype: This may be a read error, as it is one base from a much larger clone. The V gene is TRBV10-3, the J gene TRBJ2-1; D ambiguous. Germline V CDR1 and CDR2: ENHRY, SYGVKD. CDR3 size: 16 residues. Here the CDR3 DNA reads TGTGGCATCAGTGGGTCTGCGGCCAGCTCCTACAATGAGCAGTTCTTC. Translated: CGISGSAASSYNEQFF.

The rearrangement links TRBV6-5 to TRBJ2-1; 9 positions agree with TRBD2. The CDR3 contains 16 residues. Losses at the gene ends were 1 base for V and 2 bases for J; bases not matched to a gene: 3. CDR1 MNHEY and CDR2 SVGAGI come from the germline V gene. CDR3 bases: TGTGCCAGCAGTTACTTGCGGGGGGGCGCCTACAATGAGCAGTTCTTC. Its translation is CASSYLRGGAYNEQFF.

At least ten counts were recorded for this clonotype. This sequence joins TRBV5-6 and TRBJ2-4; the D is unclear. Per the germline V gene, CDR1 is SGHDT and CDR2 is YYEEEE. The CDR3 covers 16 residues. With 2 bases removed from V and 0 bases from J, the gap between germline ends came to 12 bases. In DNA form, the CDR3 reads TGTGCCAGCAGCTTAACAAATACTCTAGCCAAAAACATTCAGTACTTC. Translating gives CASSLTNTLAKNIQYF. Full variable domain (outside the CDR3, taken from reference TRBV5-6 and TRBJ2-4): DAGVTQSPTHLIKTRGQQVTLRCSPKSGHDTVSWYQQALGQGPQFIFQYYEEEERQRGNFPDRFSGHQFPNYSSELNVNALLLGDSALYLCASSLTNTLAKNIQYFGAGTRLSVL.

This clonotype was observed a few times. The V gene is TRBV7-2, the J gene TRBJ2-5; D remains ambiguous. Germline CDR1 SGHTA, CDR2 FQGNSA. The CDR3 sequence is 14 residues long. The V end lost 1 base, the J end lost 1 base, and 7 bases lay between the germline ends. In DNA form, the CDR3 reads TGTGCCAGCAGCTTAGGCCACCGCCAAGAGACCCAGTACTTC. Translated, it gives CASSLGHRQETQYF.

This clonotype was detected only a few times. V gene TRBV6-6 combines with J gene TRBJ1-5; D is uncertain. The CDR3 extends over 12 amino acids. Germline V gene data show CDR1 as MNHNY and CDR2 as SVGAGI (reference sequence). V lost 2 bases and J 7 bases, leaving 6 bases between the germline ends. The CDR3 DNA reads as TGTGCCAGCAGTTACGAGGGACAGCCCCAGCATTTT. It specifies CASSYEGQPQHF.

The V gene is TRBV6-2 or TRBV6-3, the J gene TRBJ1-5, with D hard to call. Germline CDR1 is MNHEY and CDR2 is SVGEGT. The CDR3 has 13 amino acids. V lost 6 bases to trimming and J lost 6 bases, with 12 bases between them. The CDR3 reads CASSAAAGQPQHF. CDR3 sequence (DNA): TGTGCCAGCAGCGCCGCGGCTGGTCAGCCCCAGCATTTT.

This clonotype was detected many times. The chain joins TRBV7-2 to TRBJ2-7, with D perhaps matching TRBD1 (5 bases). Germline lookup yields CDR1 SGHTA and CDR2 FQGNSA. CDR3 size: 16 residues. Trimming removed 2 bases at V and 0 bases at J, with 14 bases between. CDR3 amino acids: CASSLSTGRISYEQYF. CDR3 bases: TGTGCCAGCAGCTTATCCACAGGCCGGATCTCCTACGAGCAGTACTTC.

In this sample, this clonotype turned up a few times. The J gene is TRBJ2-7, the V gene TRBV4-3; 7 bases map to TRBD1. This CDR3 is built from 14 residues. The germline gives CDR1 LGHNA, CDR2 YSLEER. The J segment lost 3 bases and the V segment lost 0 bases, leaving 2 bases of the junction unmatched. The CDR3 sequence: CASSQEAGGYEQYF. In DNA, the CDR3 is TGCGCCAGCAGCCAAGAAGCAGGGGGCTACGAGCAGTACTTC.

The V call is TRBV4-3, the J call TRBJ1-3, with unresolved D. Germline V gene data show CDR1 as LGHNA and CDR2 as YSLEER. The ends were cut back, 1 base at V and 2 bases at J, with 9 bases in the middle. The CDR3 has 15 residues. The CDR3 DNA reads TGCGCCAGCAGCCAAGGCCTCTCCCCTGGAAACACCATATATTTT. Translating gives CASSQGLSPGNTIYF.

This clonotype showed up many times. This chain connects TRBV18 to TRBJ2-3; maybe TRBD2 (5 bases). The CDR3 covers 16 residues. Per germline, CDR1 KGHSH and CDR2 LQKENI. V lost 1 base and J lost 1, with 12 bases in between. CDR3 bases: TGTGCCAGCTCACCACGGGTGATCGGGGGCACAGATACGCAGTATTTT. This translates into CASSPRVIGGTDTQYF.

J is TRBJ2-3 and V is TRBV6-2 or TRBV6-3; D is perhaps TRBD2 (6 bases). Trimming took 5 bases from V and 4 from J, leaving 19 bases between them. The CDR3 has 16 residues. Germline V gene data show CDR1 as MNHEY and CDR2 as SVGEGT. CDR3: CASSSRPVGGPDTQYF. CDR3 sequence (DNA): TGTGCCAGCAGTAGCCGACCTGTCGGGGGTCCAGATACGCAGTATTTT.

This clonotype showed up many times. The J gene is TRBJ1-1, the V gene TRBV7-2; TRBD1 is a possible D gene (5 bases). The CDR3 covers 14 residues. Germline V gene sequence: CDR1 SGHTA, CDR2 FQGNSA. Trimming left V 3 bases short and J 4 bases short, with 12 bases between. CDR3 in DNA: TGTGCCAGCAGCTTTGGTGGGCAGGGCACTGAAGCTTTCTTT. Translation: CASSFGGQGTEAFF.

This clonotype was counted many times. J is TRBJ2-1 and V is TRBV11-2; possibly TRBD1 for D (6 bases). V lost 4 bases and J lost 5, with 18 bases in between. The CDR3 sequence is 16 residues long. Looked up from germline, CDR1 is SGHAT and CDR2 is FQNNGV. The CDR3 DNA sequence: TGTGCCAGCAGCTCAGTTAGGGGGACGTTAAACAATGAGCAGTTCTTC. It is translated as CASSSVRGTLNNEQFF.

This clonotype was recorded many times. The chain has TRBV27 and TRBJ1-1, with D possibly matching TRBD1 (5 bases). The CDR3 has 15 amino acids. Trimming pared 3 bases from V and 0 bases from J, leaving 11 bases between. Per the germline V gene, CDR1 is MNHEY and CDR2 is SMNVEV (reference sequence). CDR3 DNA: TGTGCCAGCAGTTTGGGGACGGACATGAACACTGAAGCTTTCTTT. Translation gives CASSLGTDMNTEAFF.

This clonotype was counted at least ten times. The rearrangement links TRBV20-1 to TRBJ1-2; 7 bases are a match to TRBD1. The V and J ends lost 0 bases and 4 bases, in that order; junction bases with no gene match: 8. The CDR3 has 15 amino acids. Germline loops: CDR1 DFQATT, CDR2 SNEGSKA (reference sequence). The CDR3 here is CSAREMGQGVYGYTF. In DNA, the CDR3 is TGCAGTGCTAGAGAAATGGGGCAGGGGGTCTATGGCTACACCTTC.

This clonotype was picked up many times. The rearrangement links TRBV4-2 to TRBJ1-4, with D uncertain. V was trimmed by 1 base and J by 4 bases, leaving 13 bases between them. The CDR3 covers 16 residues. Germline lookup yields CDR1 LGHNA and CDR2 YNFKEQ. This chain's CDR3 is CASSQGSADFNEKLFF. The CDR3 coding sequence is TGTGCCAGCAGCCAAGGTTCGGCAGATTTTAATGAAAAACTGTTTTTT.